The rows below give T cell receptor beta chains drawn from one sample of a study of early T cells in non-severe SARS-CoV-2 infection. TCRdb reprocessed the 5' RACE reads with MiXCR, giving one entry per CDR3 protein. Found here are about 30,000 distinct CDR3 sequences, roughly 3.9% of them singletons; the top ten hold approximately 8%. Sequencing was carried out using whole blood. These TCRs come from an adult who was a healthcare worker with PCR-confirmed SARS-CoV-2 infection or an uninfected control (not recorded which). The CDR3 runs from the conserved cysteine through the conserved F or W. The D gene is left open where the match is weak. Rows give clone size only sometimes, using once, few, many, or a class for an expanded clone.

V: TRBV4-3; J: TRBJ1-3; size: few; D: -; DNA: TGCGCCAGCAGCCAAGATGCCGGGGCTGGAAACACCATATATTTT; CDR3: CASSQDAGAGNTIYF
V: TRBV11-2; J: TRBJ2-4; size: many; D: -; DNA: TGTGCCAGCAGCTTAGATGGGATAGAATCCCTCCTGGCCAAAAACATTCAGTACTTC; CDR3: CASSLDGIESLLAKNIQYF
V: TRBV2; J: TRBJ2-5; size: many; D: -; DNA: TGTGCCAGCAGCGCGTACCAAGAGACCCAGTACTTC; CDR3: CASSAYQETQYF
V: TRBV14; J: TRBJ2-1; size: few; D: TRBD2; DNA: TGTGCCAGCAGCCCTACTAGCGGGGGGTTTTACAATGAGCAGTTCTTC; CDR3: CASSPTSGGFYNEQFF
V: TRBV5-1; J: TRBJ2-2; size: many; D: -; DNA: TGCGCCAGCAGCTTGGCAGGGGCGAACACCGGGGAGCTGTTTTTT; CDR3: CASSLAGANTGELFF
V: TRBV27; J: TRBJ2-3; size: many; D: -; DNA: TGTGCCAGCAGTTTATTGTCAGGGGGGACAGATACGCAGTATTTT; CDR3: CASSLLSGGTDTQYF
V: TRBV12-3/TRBV12-4; J: TRBJ1-5; size: many; D: -; DNA: TGTGCCAGCTCGAATACAGGGCAACAGCCCCAGCATTTT; CDR3: CASSNTGQQPQHF
V: TRBV4-1; J: TRBJ2-3; size: few; D: TRBD1; DNA: TGCGCCAGCAGCCAAGGCTGGGGACAGGGGTTCACAGATACGCAGTATTTT; CDR3: CASSQGWGQGFTDTQYF
V: TRBV27; J: TRBJ2-7; size: few; D: -; DNA: TGTGCCAGCACCCCTGGGGGGTCTTTGGACGAGCAGTACTTC; CDR3: CASTPGGSLDEQYF
V: TRBV20-1; J: TRBJ2-3; size: many; D: -; DNA: TGCAGCCTTGGGTCAGGGATAGATACGCAGTATTTT; CDR3: CSLGSGIDTQYF
V: TRBV7-9; J: TRBJ2-2; size: many; D: TRBD2; DNA: TGTGCCAGCAGCTCCCCCAGCGGGAGGGCCGATCGGTCCACCGGGGAGCTGTTTTTT; CDR3: CASSSPSGRADRSTGELFF
V: TRBV20-1; J: TRBJ1-4; size: many; D: -; DNA: TGCAGTGCTCGAGAGTTGACAACTAATGAAAAACTGTTTTTT; CDR3: CSARELTTNEKLFF
V: TRBV9; J: TRBJ2-7; size: few; D: TRBD2; DNA: TGTGCCAGCAGCCCCAGCCCAGCGGGGGCGGACGAGCAGTACTTC; CDR3: CASSPSPAGADEQYF
V: TRBV6-6; J: TRBJ1-5; size: many; D: TRBD1; DNA: TGTGCCAGCAGTCTCCGGGGCGGACAGGTGGGCAATCAGCCCCAGCATTTT; CDR3: CASSLRGGQVGNQPQHF
V: TRBV6-2/TRBV6-3; J: TRBJ2-3; size: many; D: -; DNA: TGTGCCAGCAGTTACAGGGTCGAGGCTGATACGCAGTATTTT; CDR3: CASSYRVEADTQYF
V: TRBV4-1; J: TRBJ2-7; size: many; D: TRBD2; DNA: TGCGCCAGCAGCCAAGAAGCGGGGTGGAGGGAGCAGTACTTC; CDR3: CASSQEAGWREQYF
V: TRBV4-1; J: TRBJ2-1; size: many; D: -; DNA: TGCGCCAGCAGCCAAGCCACGTCAGCCCCCTACAATGAGCAGTTCTTC; CDR3: CASSQATSAPYNEQFF
V: TRBV6-6; J: TRBJ1-5; size: few; D: -; DNA: TGTGCCAGCGCAGCAGGTTTATCGAAGCAGCCCCAGCATTTT; CDR3: CASAAGLSKQPQHF
V: TRBV2; J: TRBJ2-2; size: many; D: TRBD1; DNA: TGTGCCAGCACCACAGGGGTCGCGAACACCGGGGAGCTGTTTTTT; CDR3: CASTTGVANTGELFF
V: TRBV3-1; J: TRBJ1-6; size: many; D: -; DNA: TGTGCCAGCAGCATTAACAGGGACTCACCCCTCCACTTT; CDR3: CASSINRDSPLHF
V: TRBV29-1; J: TRBJ1-1; size: -; D: -; DNA: TGCAGCGTCGACCGGGACAATGAAGCTTTCTTT; CDR3: CSVDRDNEAFF
V: TRBV4-1; J: TRBJ1-1; size: many; D: -; DNA: TGCGCCAGCAGCCAAGTTAAGACTGGGGGAGTTGGAGCTTTCTTT; CDR3: CASSQVKTGGVGAFF
V: TRBV4-1; J: TRBJ2-7; size: many; D: -; DNA: TGCGCCAGCAGCCAAGATGCGGGGCACGAGCAGTACTTC; CDR3: CASSQDAGHEQYF
V: TRBV30; J: TRBJ2-2; size: many; D: -; DNA: TGTGCCTGGAGTCAATCCAGGGACGGGGAGCTGTTTTTT; CDR3: CAWSQSRDGELFF
V: TRBV5-1; J: TRBJ2-7; size: few; D: -; DNA: TGCGCCAGCAGCGCATCCCAGAACGAGCAGTACTTC; CDR3: CASSASQNEQYF
V: TRBV7-2; J: TRBJ1-3; size: many; D: -; DNA: TGTGCCAGCAGCTTAGCCCCGTACTCTGGAAACACCATATATTTT; CDR3: CASSLAPYSGNTIYF
V: TRBV29-1; J: TRBJ2-5; size: few; D: -; DNA: TGCAGCGTTCACTTCGAAGGCGGGGAGACCCAGTACTTC; CDR3: CSVHFEGGETQYF
V: TRBV6-1; J: TRBJ1-1; size: many; D: TRBD1; DNA: TGTGCCAGCAGGGGCCGGATGGACAGGGGGGGAGCTTTCTTT; CDR3: CASRGRMDRGGAFF
V: TRBV10-3; J: TRBJ2-2; size: many; D: TRBD1; DNA: TGTGCCATCAGTGACCCGGGACAGGGAAGGAACACCGGGGAGCTGTTTTTT; CDR3: CAISDPGQGRNTGELFF
V: TRBV29-1; J: TRBJ2-3; size: -; D: -; DNA: TGCAGCGTTGAACCGGACCCACATACGCAGTATTTT; CDR3: CSVEPDPHTQYF
V: TRBV5-1; J: TRBJ2-1; size: many; D: -; DNA: TGCGCCAGCAGCTTGGGGCTCCGGCGGGTCAATGAGCAGTTCTTC; CDR3: CASSLGLRRVNEQFF
V: TRBV7-8; J: TRBJ2-5; size: many; D: TRBD2; DNA: TGTGCCAGCACCGCGGGGGGGCGGGAAGAGACCCAGTACTTC; CDR3: CASTAGGREETQYF
V: TRBV7-8; J: TRBJ2-7; size: few; D: -; DNA: TGTGCCAGCGCTAAGGGGGGTGAGGACGAGCAGTACTTC; CDR3: CASAKGGEDEQYF
V: TRBV19; J: TRBJ2-7; size: many; D: -; DNA: TGTGCCAGTAGTATAAGCGGGACAGGACTCTACGAGCAGTACTTC; CDR3: CASSISGTGLYEQYF
V: TRBV19; J: TRBJ2-7; size: many; D: TRBD2; DNA: TGTGCCAGTAGCTCCGGGACTAGCGGGAGGGACTACGAGCAGTACTTC; CDR3: CASSSGTSGRDYEQYF
V: TRBV18; J: TRBJ1-6; size: many; D: -; DNA: TGTGCCAGCTCACCACTTACAGGGTCGGGCAAACCCCTCCACTTT; CDR3: CASSPLTGSGKPLHF
V: TRBV6-2/TRBV6-3; J: TRBJ2-3; size: many; D: TRBD1; DNA: TGTGCCAGCAGTAGAGGGACAGGGCGGACAGTTGCAGATACGCAGTATTTT; CDR3: CASSRGTGRTVADTQYF
V: TRBV20-1; J: TRBJ2-7; size: -; D: TRBD2; DNA: TGCAGTGCTAGAGATCTCACTAGCGGGAGTCCCTACGAGCAGTACTTC; CDR3: CSARDLTSGSPYEQYF
V: TRBV19; J: TRBJ2-2; size: many; D: TRBD2; DNA: TGTGCCAGTAGTATATGGAGTCTAGCGGGAGGCAAAACCGGGGAGCTGTTTTTT; CDR3: CASSIWSLAGGKTGELFF
V: TRBV19; J: TRBJ2-7; size: many; D: TRBD2; DNA: TGTGCCAGTAGACGGACTAGCGGAGACCCTTTCTACGAGCAGTACTTC; CDR3: CASRRTSGDPFYEQYF
V: TRBV5-4; J: TRBJ1-2; size: many; D: TRBD1; DNA: TGTGCCAGCAGCACTACCCAGGGGGCTCATGGCTACACCTTC; CDR3: CASSTTQGAHGYTF
V: TRBV12-3/TRBV12-4; J: TRBJ1-1; size: many; D: -; DNA: TGTGCCAGCAGTTTGTCAAGGGTGACTGAAGCTTTCTTT; CDR3: CASSLSRVTEAFF
V: TRBV11-2; J: TRBJ1-1; size: many; D: TRBD1; DNA: TGTGCCAGCAGCTTAGGATTGTGGACAGGGACCACTGAAGCTTTCTTT; CDR3: CASSLGLWTGTTEAFF
V: TRBV5-1; J: TRBJ2-1; size: many; D: TRBD2; DNA: TGCGCCAGCTCCCAGTTGGGGAGGGGCTCCTACAATGAGCAGTTCTTC; CDR3: CASSQLGRGSYNEQFF
V: TRBV9; J: TRBJ1-1; size: few; D: -; DNA: TGTGCCAGCACCGGGCCCCAGAGAACTGAAGCTTTCTTT; CDR3: CASTGPQRTEAFF
V: TRBV5-4; J: TRBJ2-2; size: few; D: -; DNA: TGTGCCAGCAGCTCCAAGATGGACGGCACGGTTACCGGGGAGCTGTTTTTT; CDR3: CASSSKMDGTVTGELFF
V: TRBV11-2; J: TRBJ2-2; size: few; D: -; DNA: TGTGCCAGCAGCCAGGATTACACCGGGGAGCTGTTTTTT; CDR3: CASSQDYTGELFF
V: TRBV29-1; J: TRBJ1-1; size: many; D: TRBD1; DNA: TGCAGCGTTGGTCAGGGGGGACAGCTCACTGAAGCTTTCTTT; CDR3: CSVGQGGQLTEAFF
V: TRBV7-8; J: TRBJ2-5; size: many; D: -; DNA: TGTGCCAGCAGCTCCGGATCCCGCCAAGAGACCCAGTACTTC; CDR3: CASSSGSRQETQYF
V: TRBV20-1; J: TRBJ2-1; size: -; D: TRBD2; DNA: TGCAGTGCTAGAGGACTAGCTTACAATGAGCAGTTCTTC; CDR3: CSARGLAYNEQFF
V: TRBV12-3/TRBV12-4; J: TRBJ2-5; size: few; D: TRBD1; DNA: TGTGCCAGCAGTTTAATACGGTTGGAACAGGGGTTAGAGACCCAGTACTTC; CDR3: CASSLIRLEQGLETQYF
V: TRBV9; J: TRBJ1-5; size: many; D: -; DNA: TGTGCCAGCAGCGTTGAGCCAACTAGCAATCAGCCCCAGCATTTT; CDR3: CASSVEPTSNQPQHF
V: TRBV21-1; J: TRBJ1-6; size: many; D: -; DNA: TGTGCCAGCAGGACAGGGGGACTTTCACCCCTCCACTTT; CDR3: CASRTGGLSPLHF
V: TRBV27; J: TRBJ1-6; size: many; D: -; DNA: TGTGCCAGCAGGGATAGAGCGGTGGATTCACCCCTCCACTTT; CDR3: CASRDRAVDSPLHF
V: TRBV20-1; J: TRBJ2-7; size: -; D: -; DNA: TGCAGTGCCAAAGCACTACCCACCTACGAGCAGTACTTC; CDR3: CSAKALPTYEQYF
V: TRBV11-3; J: TRBJ1-2; size: many; D: -; DNA: TGTGCCAGCAGCTTCAGCTCTGCAGGGATGGACTATGGCTACACCTTC; CDR3: CASSFSSAGMDYGYTF
V: TRBV6-4; J: TRBJ1-5; size: many; D: -; DNA: TGTGCCAGCACCAGGCCTCTGGTGAGGCCTCAGCCCCAGCATTTT; CDR3: CASTRPLVRPQPQHF
V: TRBV15; J: TRBJ2-2; size: many; D: TRBD1; DNA: TGTGCCACCATCCGAGGGGACAGGGACACCGGGGAGCTGTTTTTT; CDR3: CATIRGDRDTGELFF
V: TRBV19; J: TRBJ2-2; size: many; D: -; DNA: TGTGCCAGTAGTATAGGTCGCCAGGCAGGCACCGGGGAGCTGTTTTTT; CDR3: CASSIGRQAGTGELFF